This TCR beta chain was identified during a study of blood T cell dynamics during melanoma immunotherapy. The overall study: Patients with metastatic melanoma got pembrolizumab or nivolumab-ipilimumab as first-line care.

Trimming removed 8 bases at V and 6 bases at J, with 15 bases between. Germline assignment: CDR1 SGHTA and CDR2 FQGTGA. CDR3 length equals 13 residues. Some clones are missing from TCRdb's copy, which holds only in-frame ones; the method was immunoSEQ multiplex PCR. The profile shows over 10,000 clones, approximately 88% of them singletons. Documented time point: pre-treatment baseline. Response was assessed by RECIST 1.1 at 12 weeks, except two rapid progressors. V gene TRBV7-3 combines with J gene TRBJ2-3, with a tentative D call TRBD2 (5 bases). The receptor's source is a human donor with melanoma. The specimen comprised blood, sampled from a patient treated with checkpoint blockade. CDR3 DNA: TGTGCCAGCTCTCGGGGAGTATGGGATACGCAGTATTTT. The encoded protein is CASSRGVWDTQYF.